The source of this T cell receptor beta chain is a study of blood T cell repertoires in COVID-19. Measured with immunoSEQ multiplex PCR; TCRdb has only the in-frame clones, and not every one. The repertoire has roughly 81,000 clones, more than 85% of them found once; the top ten carry 4% to 5.5%. The CDR3 runs 14 residues. V was clipped by 1 base and J by 14 bases, with 15 bases between them. The germline gives CDR1 SGHTA, CDR2 FQGNSA. The TCR originated in a middle-aged man with acute or convalescent COVID-19. This sequence joins TRBV7-2 and TRBJ1-6, with D uncertain. Sequencing input: peripheral blood. CDR3 sequence reads: CASSLVGRLLTLHF. In DNA, the CDR3 is TGTGCCAGCAGCTTAGTAGGCAGACTCTTGACCCTCCACTTT.